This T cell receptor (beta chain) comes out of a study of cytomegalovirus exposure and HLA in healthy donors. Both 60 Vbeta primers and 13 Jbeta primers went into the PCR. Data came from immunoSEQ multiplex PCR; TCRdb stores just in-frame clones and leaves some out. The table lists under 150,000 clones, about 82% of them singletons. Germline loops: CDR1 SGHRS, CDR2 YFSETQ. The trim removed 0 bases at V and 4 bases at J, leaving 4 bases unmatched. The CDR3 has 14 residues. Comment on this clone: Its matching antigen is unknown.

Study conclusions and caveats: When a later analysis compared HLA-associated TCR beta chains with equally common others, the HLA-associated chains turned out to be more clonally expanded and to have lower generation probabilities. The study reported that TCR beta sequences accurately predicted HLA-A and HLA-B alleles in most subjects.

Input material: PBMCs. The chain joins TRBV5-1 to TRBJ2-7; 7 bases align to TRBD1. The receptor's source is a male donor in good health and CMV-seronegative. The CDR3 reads CASSLGQGLYEQYF. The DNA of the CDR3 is TGCGCCAGCAGCTTGGGACAGGGTTTATACGAGCAGTACTTC.